The clone carrying this T cell receptor (beta chain) was seen a few times. V shed 3 bases and J 1 base; nucleotides not matched to a gene: 6. CDR3 length: 17 residues. Per the germline V gene, CDR1 is SGHDT and CDR2 is YYEEEE. Original handling: Amplifying reference gene primers gave estimates of nucleated cell counts. The data were produced by immunoSEQ multiplex PCR, yet TCRdb's version contains in-frame clones alone and is incomplete. V and J calls and clone size come straight from that table; D and trimming were deduced from the DNA. The sample records 650,000 to 800,000 clones, about 90% being singletons. This entry is derived from a study of blood T cell repertoires in COVID-19. In the study overall: Some COVID-19 samples were acute and others convalescent; all came from the United States, Italy and Spain.

This sequence originates from a woman under 30 with acute or convalescent COVID-19. The chain is built from TRBV5-6 and TRBJ2-2; 10 positions agree with TRBD2. The sequencing sample was made of peripheral blood. The CDR3 DNA reads as TGTGCCAGCAGCTCCATGCTAGCGGGGGAGAACACCGGGGAGCTGTTTTTT. This encodes CASSSMLAGENTGELFF.